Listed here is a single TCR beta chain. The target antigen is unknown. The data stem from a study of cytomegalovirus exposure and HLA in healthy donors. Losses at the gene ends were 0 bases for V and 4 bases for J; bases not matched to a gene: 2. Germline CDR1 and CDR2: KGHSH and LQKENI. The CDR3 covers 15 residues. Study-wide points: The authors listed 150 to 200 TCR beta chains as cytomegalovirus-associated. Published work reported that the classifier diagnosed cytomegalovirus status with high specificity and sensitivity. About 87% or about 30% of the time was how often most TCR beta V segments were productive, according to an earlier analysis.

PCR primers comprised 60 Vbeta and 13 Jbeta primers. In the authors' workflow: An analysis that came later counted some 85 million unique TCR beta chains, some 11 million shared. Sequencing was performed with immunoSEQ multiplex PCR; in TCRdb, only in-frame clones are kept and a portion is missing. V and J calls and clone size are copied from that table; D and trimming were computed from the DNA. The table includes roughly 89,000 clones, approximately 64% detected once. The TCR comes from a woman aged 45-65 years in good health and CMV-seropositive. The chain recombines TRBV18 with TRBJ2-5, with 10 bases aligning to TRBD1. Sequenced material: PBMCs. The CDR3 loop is CASSPPGQGRETQYF. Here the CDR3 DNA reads TGTGCCAGCTCACCACCGGGACAGGGGCGAGAGACCCAGTACTTC.